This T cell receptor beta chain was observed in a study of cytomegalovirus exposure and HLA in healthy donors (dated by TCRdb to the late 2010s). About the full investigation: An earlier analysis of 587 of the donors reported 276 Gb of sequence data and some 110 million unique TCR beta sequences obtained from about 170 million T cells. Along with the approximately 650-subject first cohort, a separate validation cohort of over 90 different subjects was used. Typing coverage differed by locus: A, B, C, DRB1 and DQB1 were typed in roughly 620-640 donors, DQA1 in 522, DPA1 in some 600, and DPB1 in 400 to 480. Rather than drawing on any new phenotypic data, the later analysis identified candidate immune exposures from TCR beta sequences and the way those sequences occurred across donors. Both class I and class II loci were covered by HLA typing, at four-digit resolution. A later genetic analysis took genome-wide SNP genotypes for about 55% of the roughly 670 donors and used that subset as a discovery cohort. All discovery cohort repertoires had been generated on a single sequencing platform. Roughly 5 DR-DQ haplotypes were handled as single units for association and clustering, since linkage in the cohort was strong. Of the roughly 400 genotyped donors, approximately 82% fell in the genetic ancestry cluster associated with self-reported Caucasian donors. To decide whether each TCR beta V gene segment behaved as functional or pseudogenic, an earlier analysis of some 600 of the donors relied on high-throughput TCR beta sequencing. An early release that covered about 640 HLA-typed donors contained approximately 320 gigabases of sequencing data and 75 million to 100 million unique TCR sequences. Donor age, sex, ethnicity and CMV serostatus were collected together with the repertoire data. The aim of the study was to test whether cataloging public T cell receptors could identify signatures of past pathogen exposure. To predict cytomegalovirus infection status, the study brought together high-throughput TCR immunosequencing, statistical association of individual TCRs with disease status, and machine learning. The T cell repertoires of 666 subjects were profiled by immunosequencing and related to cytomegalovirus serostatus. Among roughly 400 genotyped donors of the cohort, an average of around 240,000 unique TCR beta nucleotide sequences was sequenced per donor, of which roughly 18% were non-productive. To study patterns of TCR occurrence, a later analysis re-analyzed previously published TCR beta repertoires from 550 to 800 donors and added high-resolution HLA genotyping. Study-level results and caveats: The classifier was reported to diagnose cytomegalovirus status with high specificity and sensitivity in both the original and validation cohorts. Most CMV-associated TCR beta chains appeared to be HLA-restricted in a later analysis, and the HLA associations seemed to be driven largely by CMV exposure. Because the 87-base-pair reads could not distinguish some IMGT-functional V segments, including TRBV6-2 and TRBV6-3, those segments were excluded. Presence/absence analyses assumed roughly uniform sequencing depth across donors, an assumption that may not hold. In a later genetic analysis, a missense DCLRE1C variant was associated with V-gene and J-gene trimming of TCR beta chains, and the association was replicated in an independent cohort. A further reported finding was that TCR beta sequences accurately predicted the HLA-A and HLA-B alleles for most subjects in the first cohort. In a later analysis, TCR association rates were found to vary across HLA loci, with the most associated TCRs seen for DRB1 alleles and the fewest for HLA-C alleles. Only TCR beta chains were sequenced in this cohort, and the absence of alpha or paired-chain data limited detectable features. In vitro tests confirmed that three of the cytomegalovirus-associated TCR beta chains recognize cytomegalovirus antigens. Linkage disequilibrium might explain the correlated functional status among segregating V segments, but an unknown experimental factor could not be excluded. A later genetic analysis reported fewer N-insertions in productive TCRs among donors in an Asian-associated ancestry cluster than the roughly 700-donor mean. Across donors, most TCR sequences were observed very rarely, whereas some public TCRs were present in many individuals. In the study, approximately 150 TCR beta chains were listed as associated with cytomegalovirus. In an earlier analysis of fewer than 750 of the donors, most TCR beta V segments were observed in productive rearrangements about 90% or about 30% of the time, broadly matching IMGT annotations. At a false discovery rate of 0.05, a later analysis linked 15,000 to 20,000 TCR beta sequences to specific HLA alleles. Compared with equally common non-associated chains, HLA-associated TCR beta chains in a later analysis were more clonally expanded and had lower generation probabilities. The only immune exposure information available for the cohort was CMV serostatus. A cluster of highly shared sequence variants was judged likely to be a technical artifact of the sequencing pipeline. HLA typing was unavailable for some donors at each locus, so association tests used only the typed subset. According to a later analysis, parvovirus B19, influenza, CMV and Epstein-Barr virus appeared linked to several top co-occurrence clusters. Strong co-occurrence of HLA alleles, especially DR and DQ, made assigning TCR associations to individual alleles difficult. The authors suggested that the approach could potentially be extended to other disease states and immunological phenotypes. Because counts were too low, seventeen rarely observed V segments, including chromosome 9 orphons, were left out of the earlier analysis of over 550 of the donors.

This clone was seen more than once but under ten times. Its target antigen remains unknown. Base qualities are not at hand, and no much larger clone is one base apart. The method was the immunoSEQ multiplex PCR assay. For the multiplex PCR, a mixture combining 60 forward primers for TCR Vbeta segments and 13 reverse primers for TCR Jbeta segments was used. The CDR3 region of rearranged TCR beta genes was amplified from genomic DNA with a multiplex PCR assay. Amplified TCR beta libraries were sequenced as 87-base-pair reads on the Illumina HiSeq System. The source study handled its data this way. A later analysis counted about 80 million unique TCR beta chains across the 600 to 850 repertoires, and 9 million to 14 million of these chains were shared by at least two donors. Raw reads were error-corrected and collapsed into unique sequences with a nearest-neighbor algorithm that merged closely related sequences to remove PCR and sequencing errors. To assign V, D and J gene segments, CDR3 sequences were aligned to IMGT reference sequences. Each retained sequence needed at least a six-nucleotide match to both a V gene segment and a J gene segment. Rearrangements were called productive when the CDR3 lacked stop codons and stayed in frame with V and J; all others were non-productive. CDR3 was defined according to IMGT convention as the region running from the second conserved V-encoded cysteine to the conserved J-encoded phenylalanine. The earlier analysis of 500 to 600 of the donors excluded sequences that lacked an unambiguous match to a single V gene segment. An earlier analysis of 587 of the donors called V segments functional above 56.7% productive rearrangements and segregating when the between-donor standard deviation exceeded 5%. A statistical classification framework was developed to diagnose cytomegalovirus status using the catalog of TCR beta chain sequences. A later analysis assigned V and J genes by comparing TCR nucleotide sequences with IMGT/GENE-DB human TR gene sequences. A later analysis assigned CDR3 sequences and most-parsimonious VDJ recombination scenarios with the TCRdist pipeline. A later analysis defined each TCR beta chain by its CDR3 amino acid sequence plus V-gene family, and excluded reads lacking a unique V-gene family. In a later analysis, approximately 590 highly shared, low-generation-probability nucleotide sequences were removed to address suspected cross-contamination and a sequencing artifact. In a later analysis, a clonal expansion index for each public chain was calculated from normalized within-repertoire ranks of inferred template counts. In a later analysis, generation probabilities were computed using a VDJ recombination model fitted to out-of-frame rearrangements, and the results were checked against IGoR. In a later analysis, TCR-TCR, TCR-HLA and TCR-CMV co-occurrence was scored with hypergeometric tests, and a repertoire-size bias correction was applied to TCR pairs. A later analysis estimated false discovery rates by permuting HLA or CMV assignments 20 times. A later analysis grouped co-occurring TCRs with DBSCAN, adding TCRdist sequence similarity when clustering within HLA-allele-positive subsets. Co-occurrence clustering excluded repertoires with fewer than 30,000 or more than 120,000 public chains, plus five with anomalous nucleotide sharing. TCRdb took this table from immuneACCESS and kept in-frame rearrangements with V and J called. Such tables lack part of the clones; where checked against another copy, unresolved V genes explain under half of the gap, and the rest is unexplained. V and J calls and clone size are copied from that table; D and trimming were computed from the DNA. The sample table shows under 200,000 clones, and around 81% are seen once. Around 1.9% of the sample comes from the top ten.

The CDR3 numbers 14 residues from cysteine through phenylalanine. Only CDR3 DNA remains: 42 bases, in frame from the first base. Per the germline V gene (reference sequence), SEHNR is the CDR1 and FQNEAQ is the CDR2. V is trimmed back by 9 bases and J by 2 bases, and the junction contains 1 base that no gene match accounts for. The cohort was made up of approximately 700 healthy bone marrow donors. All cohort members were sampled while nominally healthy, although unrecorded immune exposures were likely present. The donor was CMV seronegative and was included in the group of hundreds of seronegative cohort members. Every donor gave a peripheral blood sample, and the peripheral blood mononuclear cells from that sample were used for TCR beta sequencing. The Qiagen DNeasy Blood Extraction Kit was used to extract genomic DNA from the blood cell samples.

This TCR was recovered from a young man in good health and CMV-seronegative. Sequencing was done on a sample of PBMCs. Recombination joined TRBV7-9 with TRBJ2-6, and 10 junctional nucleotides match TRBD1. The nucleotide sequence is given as TGTGCCAGTGGACAGGGGGCTGGGGCCAACGTCCTGACTTTC. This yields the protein CASGQGAGANVLTF.